This T cell receptor (beta chain) was retrieved from a study of human T cells and chemical hapten exposure. About the study: Variation in per-sample TCR yields came mainly from small pooled library volume differences.

TCRdb processed the RACE reads anew with MiXCR; each CDR3 protein has one entry. The sample holds about 380,000 distinct CDR3 sequences, more than 4.5% seen once. This CDR3 contains 15 residues. Germline loops: CDR1 PRHDT, CDR2 FYEKMQ (reference sequence). The time point was: pre-sensitization, week 0. The treatment: therapeutic diphenylcyclopropenone sensitization with weekly scalp DPC. Concerning this clonotype: A much larger clone differs from this one at a single base, so this may be a read error.

The clonotype comes from a woman aged 45-59 years with alopecia areata. Some clones in this sample may be carry-over from other donors' samples. The material sequenced was whole blood, taken in connection with sensitization to the hapten diphenylcyclopropenone (DPC). The chain combines TRBV13 with TRBJ1-1, with D unclear. The chain's CDR3 is CASSLGDAPNSEAFF. The CDR3 DNA reads as TGTGCCAGCAGCTTAGGGGACGCCCCGAACTCTGAAGCTTTCTTT.